Shown below are 27 T cell receptor beta chains from a single sample sequenced in a study of blood T cell repertoires in COVID-19. Sequencing was performed with immunoSEQ multiplex PCR; in TCRdb, only in-frame clones are kept and a portion is missing. The sample holds approximately 200,000 clones; around 94% are singletons and the top ten take roughly 0.76%. Sequencing was done on a sample of peripheral blood. All receptors derive from a man aged 30-40 years with COVID-19, enrolled during active disease.

J is TRBJ1-2 and V is TRBV10-3; possibly TRBD1 for D (5 bases). Trimming shortened V by 0 bases and J by 1 base, and 15 bases separated the two germline ends. Germline assignment: CDR1 ENHRY and CDR2 SYGVKD. This CDR3 has 17 residues. DNA for the CDR3: TGTGCCATCAGTGAGTCCTCCGTTGGGGGGGGTAACTATGGCTACACCTTC. Translated: CAISESSVGGGNYGYTF.

The count of this clone is one. The genes are TRBV6-6 and TRBJ2-1, with 13 positions matching TRBD2. The CDR3 runs 15 residues. Germline loops: CDR1 MNHNY, CDR2 SVGAGI (reference sequence). The J segment lost 4 bases and the V segment lost 8 bases, leaving 5 bases of the junction unmatched. Written as DNA, the CDR3 is TGTGCCAGCCAAAGGACTAGCGGGGGATACAATGAGCAGTTCTTC. It yields the protein CASQRTSGGYNEQFF.

In DNA form, the CDR3 reads TGTGCCAGCAGCTTACGGGGGGATCCTAGCACAGATACGCAGTATTTT. Its protein is CASSLRGDPSTDTQYF. This chain uses TRBV7-2 with TRBJ2-3; 7 positions match TRBD2. Germline V gene data show CDR1 as SGHTA and CDR2 as FQGNSA. This CDR3 region has 16 residues. J was trimmed by 0 bases and V by 2 bases; bases with no gene match: 5.

The chain has TRBV19 and TRBJ2-7; TRBD2 might be the D (5 bases). The CDR3 totals 14 residues. CDR1 is LNHDA, CDR2 SQIVND, per germline (reference sequence). Trimming removed 7 bases from V and 2 bases from J, with 15 bases in between. CDR3 residues: CASNPAGPTYEQYF. The CDR3 bases are TGTGCCAGTAACCCGGCGGGCCCCACCTACGAGCAGTACTTC.

The chain recombines TRBV5-5 with TRBJ2-1; 8 bases fit TRBD2. The J segment lost 2 bases and the V segment lost 5 bases, leaving 9 bases of the junction unmatched. Looked up from germline, CDR1 is SGHKS and CDR2 is YYEKEE (reference sequence). The CDR3 has 16 amino acids. The CDR3 here is CASSAGGAPTYNEQFF. The CDR3 DNA reads as TGTGCCAGCAGTGCCGGGGGGGCCCCGACCTACAATGAGCAGTTCTTC.

The rearrangement uses TRBV6-6 and TRBJ1-1; 7 positions match TRBD1. The ends lost 5 bases at V and 6 bases at J; junction bases unmatched: 9. The CDR3 extends over 14 amino acids. The germline CDR1 and CDR2 sequences are MNHNY and SVGAGI (reference sequence). CDR3 sequence (DNA): TGTGCCAGCAGTGGGGCAGGGGGTCGGCCTGAAGCTTTCTTT. Translated, it gives CASSGAGGRPEAFF.

This chain joins TRBV5-1 and TRBJ1-2, with a weak D call TRBD1 (6 bases). CDR1 is SGHRS and CDR2 is YFSETQ in the germline V gene. The CDR3 spans 17 residues. Trimming removed 4 bases from V and 7 bases from J, with 26 bases in between. CDR3 in amino acids: CASSPSLRDIISLGYTF. In DNA form, the CDR3 reads TGCGCCAGCAGCCCTAGCCTCCGGGACATTATAAGTCTTGGCTACACCTTC.

The chain couples TRBV24-1 to TRBJ2-2, with 7 bases identical to TRBD1. The CDR3 runs to 16 residues. V was clipped by 7 bases and J by 4 bases; unmatched bases: 11. Germline CDR1 is KGHDR and CDR2 is SFDVKD. The CDR3 DNA reads TGTGCCACCAGCCCCGGGACAGATTCAATCACCGGGGAGCTGTTTTTT. It is translated as CATSPGTDSITGELFF.

The chain couples TRBV2 to TRBJ1-5, with D possibly matching TRBD1 (6 bases). Germline values: CDR1 SNHLY, CDR2 FYNNEI. The CDR3 is 14 residues long. The V and J ends lost 5 bases and 7 bases respectively, with 15 bases between them. The CDR3 loop is CASSPTGPRQPQHF. The CDR3 DNA follows: TGTGCCAGCAGTCCTACAGGGCCGCGGCAGCCCCAGCATTTT. The full variable domain, in which reference TRBV2 and TRBJ1-5 provide the parts outside the CDR3, is EPEVTQTPSHQVTQMGQEVILRCVPISNHLYFYWYRQILGQKVEFLVSFYNNEISEKSEIFDDQFSVERPDGSNFTLKIRSTKLEDSAMYFCASSPTGPRQPQHFGDGTRLSIL.

This chain links TRBV10-3 with TRBJ1-6; 7 nucleotides match TRBD1. Germline V gene data show CDR1 as ENHRY and CDR2 as SYGVKD. The V segment lost 0 bases and the J segment 9 bases; nucleotides outside the gene matches: 5. The CDR3 totals 15 residues. The CDR3: CAISESDRAISPLHF. DNA of the CDR3: TGTGCCATCAGTGAGTCCGACAGGGCGATTTCACCCCTCCACTTT.

The chain combines TRBV20-1 with TRBJ1-3, with D uncertain. V lost 7 bases and J 8 bases, leaving 12 bases between the germline ends. The length of the CDR3 is 11 residues. CDR1 is DFQATT, CDR2 SNEGSKA, per germline (reference sequence). CDR3 loop: CSGGFGDTIYF. CDR3 coding DNA: TGCAGTGGCGGGTTCGGGGACACCATATATTTT.

This clone was detected a few times. V and J are TRBV2 and TRBJ2-5, with D possibly being TRBD2 (7 bases). Germline V lookup: CDR1 SNHLY, CDR2 FYNNEI. Trimming left V 8 bases short and J 1 base short, with 14 bases between. This CDR3 contains 14 residues. The CDR3 coding sequence is TGTGCCAGCCCTTTGGGGGGGCCCCAAGAGACCCAGTACTTC. This sequence encodes CASPLGGPQETQYF.

The chain is built from TRBV7-2 and TRBJ1-2; D gene ambiguous. Germline CDR1 and CDR2: SGHTA and FQGNSA. The V end was cut by 5 bases, the J end by 7 bases, with 20 bases between. The CDR3 has 15 residues. This CDR3 is CASSHGEGRPGGYTF. The CDR3 DNA reads TGTGCCAGCAGCCACGGAGAGGGCCGTCCTGGTGGCTACACCTTC. The whole variable domain, filled in from reference TRBV7-2 and TRBJ1-2, reads GAGVSQSPSNKVTEKGKDVELRCDPISGHTALYWYRQSLGQGLEFLIYFQGNSAPDKSGLPSDRFSAERTGGSVSTLTIQRTQQEDSAVYLCASSHGEGRPGGYTFGSGTRLTVV.

The J gene is TRBJ1-4, the V gene TRBV10-3; 7 positions agree with TRBD1. The CDR3 consists of 15 residues. The J segment lost 7 bases and the V segment lost 6 bases, leaving 11 bases of the junction unmatched. Germline V gene sequence: CDR1 ENHRY, CDR2 SYGVKD. Written as DNA, the CDR3 is TGTGCCATCAGGCGAACAGGGGAGGCCGGTGAAAAACTGTTTTTT. Protein sequence: CAIRRTGEAGEKLFF.

The chain employs TRBV29-1 and TRBJ1-1; D possibly corresponds to TRBD1 (6 bases). CDR1 is SQVTM, CDR2 ANQGSEA, per germline. The V end was cut by 8 bases, the J end by 1 base, with 17 bases between. The CDR3 runs to 14 residues. Here the CDR3 reads CSFSSGVWNTEAFF. In nucleotides, the CDR3 is TGCAGCTTCTCTTCAGGGGTGTGGAACACTGAAGCTTTCTTT.

The CDR3 region is CASSSPPPAGGQETQYF. The CDR3 nucleotides are TGTGCCAGCAGCTCACCGCCCCCAGCGGGGGGCCAAGAGACCCAGTACTTC. The chain carries TRBV12-1 and TRBJ2-5; the table's D call TRBD2 went unverified against the DNA. TRBV12-1 is noted as a pseudogene. The CDR3 extends over 17 amino acids.

This chain joins TRBV20-1 and TRBJ2-5, with a weak D call TRBD1 (6 bases). Trimming removed 3 bases from V and 2 bases from J, with 16 bases in between. The CDR3 spans 15 residues. Germline-derived CDR1 and CDR2 are DFQATT and SNEGSKA (reference sequence). This chain's CDR3 is CSASLPVGQQETQYF. The CDR3 DNA reads TGCAGTGCTAGTCTTCCGGTTGGACAGCAAGAGACCCAGTACTTC.

This sequence joins TRBV18 and TRBJ2-1; D perhaps matches TRBD1 (7 bases). The V gene's germline CDR1 is KGHSH and CDR2 LQKENI. The V and J ends lost 1 base and 8 bases respectively, with 12 bases between them. The CDR3 sequence is 14 residues long. Here the CDR3 reads CASSPHSRGDEQFF. CDR3 coding DNA: TGTGCCAGCTCACCACATTCCAGGGGGGATGAGCAGTTCTTC.

The chain is built from TRBV6-1 and TRBJ2-4; 10 bases agree with TRBD2. The CDR3 has 16 amino acids. Germline V gene data show CDR1 as MNHNS and CDR2 as SASEGT. V was clipped by 3 bases and J by 7 bases; unmatched bases: 9. CDR3 amino acids: CASSESIAGGGNIQYF. CDR3 bases: TGTGCCAGCAGTGAGAGCATAGCGGGGGGAGGGAACATTCAGTACTTC.

This chain connects TRBV6-5 to TRBJ2-7; tentative D call: TRBD1 (6 bases). From germline, CDR1 is MNHEY and CDR2 SVGAGI. The CDR3 is 15 amino acids. The germline V and J ends were trimmed by 5 bases and 0 bases, with 14 bases remaining between them. CDR3 coding DNA: TGTGCCAGCAGTAACAGGGTTAGGAGCTCCTACGAGCAGTACTTC. Encoded protein: CASSNRVRSSYEQYF.

The rearrangement links TRBV6-5 to TRBJ2-5; weak D call: TRBD2 (5 bases). Germline loops: CDR1 MNHEY, CDR2 SVGAGI. Trimming left V 6 bases short and J 5 bases short, with 13 bases between. The CDR3 covers 13 residues. CDR3 amino acids: CASSQERVETQYF. CDR3 nucleotide sequence: TGTGCCAGCAGCCAAGAGAGGGTGGAGACCCAGTACTTC.

The chain combines TRBV5-1 with TRBJ1-1; 8 bases map to TRBD1. Germline-derived CDR1 and CDR2 are SGHRS and YFSETQ. The length of the CDR3 is 14 residues. V lost 4 bases to trimming and J lost 5 bases; unmatched junction nucleotides: 7. The CDR3: CASSATGGRTEAFF. The CDR3, as DNA: TGCGCCAGCAGCGCTACAGGGGGACGGACTGAAGCTTTCTTT.

In this sample, this clone turned up once. A read error may account for a junction end that differs from germline. This sequence joins TRBV27 and TRBJ2-1; 9 bases match TRBD1. This CDR3 is built from 16 residues. The germline CDR1 and CDR2 sequences are MNHEY and SMNVEV (reference sequence). This chain's CDR3 is CASSVSGTGYYNEQFF. CDR3 sequence (DNA): TGTGCCAGCAGTGTATCCGGGACAGGGTATTACAATGAGCAGTTCTTC.

This clone was recorded once. The chain joins TRBV18 to TRBJ1-1, with 9 bases lining up with TRBD1. Germline V gives CDR1 KGHSH, CDR2 LQKENI. Trimming cost V 5 bases and J 0 bases; bases outside gene matches: 1. This CDR3 contains 14 residues. CDR3 coding DNA: TGTGCCAGCTCAGGGACAGGGTTGAACACTGAAGCTTTCTTT. It codes for CASSGTGLNTEAFF.

The CDR3 sequence: CASSERGNTIYF. CDR3 in DNA: TGTGCCAGCAGTGAAAGAGGGAACACCATATATTTT. V gene TRBV2 combines with J gene TRBJ1-3; D gene ambiguous. Trimming removed 2 bases from V and 7 bases from J, with 6 bases in between. CDR1 SNHLY and CDR2 FYNNEI come from the germline V gene. CDR3 length: 12 amino acids.

The chain recombines TRBV7-2 with TRBJ2-5; 10 bases agree with TRBD2. With 1 base clipped from V and 9 bases from J, the junction kept 5 bases outside the gene matches. This CDR3 contains 14 residues. CDR1 and CDR2 (germline): SGHTA, FQGNSA. CDR3 region: CASSLGTSGGAQYF. For the CDR3, the DNA is TGTGCCAGCAGCTTAGGGACTAGCGGCGGGGCCCAGTACTTC.

The rearrangement links TRBV3-1 (or the pseudogene TRBV3-2) to TRBJ2-1; TRBD1 is a possible D gene (5 bases). V lost 1 base and J lost 0, with 7 bases in between. CDR3 length equals 15 residues. Germline CDR1 and CDR2: LGHDT and YNNKEL (reference sequence). DNA of the CDR3: TGTGCCAGCAGCCAAGTAAGGGGCTCCTACAATGAGCAGTTCTTC. Translation gives CASSQVRGSYNEQFF.